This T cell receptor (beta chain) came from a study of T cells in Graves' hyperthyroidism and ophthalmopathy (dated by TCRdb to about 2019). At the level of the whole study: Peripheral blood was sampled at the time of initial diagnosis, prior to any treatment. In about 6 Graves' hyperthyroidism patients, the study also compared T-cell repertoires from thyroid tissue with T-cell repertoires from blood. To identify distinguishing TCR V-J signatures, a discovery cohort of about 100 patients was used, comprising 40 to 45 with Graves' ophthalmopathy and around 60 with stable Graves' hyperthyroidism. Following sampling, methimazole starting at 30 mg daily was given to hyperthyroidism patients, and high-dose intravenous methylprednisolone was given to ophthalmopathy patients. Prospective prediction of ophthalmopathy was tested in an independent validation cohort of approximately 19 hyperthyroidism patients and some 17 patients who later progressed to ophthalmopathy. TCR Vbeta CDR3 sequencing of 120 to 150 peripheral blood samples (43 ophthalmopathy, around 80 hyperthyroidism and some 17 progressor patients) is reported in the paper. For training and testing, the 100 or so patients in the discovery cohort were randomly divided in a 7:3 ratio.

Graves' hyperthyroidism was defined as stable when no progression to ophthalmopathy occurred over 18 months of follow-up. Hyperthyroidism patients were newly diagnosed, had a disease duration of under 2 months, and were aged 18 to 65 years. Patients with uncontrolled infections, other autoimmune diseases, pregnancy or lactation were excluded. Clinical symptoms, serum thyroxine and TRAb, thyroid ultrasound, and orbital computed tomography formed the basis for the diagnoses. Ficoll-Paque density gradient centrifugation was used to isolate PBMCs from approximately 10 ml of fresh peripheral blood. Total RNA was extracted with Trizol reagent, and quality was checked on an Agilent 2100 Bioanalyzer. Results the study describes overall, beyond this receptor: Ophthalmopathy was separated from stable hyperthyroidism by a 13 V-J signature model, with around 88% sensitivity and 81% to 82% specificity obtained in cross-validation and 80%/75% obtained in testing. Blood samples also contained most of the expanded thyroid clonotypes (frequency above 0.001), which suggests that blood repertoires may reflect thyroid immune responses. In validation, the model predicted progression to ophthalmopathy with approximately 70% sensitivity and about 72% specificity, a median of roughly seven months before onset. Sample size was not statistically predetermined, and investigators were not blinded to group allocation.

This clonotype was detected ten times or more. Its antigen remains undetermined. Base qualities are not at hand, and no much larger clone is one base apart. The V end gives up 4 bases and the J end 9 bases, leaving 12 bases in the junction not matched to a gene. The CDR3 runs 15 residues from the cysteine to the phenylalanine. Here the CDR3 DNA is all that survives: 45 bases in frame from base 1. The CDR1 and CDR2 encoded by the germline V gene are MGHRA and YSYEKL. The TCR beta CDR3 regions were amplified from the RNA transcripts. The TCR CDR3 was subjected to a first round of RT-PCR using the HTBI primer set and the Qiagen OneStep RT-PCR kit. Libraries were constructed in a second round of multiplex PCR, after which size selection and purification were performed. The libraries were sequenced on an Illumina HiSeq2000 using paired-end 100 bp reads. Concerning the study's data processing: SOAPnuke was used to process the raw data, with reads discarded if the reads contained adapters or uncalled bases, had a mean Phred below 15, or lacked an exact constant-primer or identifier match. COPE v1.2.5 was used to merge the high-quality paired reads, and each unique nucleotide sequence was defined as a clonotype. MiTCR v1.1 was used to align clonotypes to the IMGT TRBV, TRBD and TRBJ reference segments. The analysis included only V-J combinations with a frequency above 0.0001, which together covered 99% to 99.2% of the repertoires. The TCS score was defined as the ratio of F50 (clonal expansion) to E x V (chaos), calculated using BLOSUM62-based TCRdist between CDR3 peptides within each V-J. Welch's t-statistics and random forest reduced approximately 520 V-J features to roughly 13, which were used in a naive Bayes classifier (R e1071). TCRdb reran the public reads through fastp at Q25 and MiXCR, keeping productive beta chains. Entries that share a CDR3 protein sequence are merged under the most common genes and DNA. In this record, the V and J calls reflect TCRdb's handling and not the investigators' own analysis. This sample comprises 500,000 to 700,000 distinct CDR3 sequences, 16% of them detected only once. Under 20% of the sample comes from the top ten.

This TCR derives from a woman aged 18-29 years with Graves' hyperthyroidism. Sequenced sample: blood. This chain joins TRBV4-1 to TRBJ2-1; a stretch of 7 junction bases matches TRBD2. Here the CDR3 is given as CASSRTWEGATEQFF. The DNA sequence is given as TGCGCCAGCAGCCGAACGTGGGAGGGAGCAACTGAGCAGTTCTTC.